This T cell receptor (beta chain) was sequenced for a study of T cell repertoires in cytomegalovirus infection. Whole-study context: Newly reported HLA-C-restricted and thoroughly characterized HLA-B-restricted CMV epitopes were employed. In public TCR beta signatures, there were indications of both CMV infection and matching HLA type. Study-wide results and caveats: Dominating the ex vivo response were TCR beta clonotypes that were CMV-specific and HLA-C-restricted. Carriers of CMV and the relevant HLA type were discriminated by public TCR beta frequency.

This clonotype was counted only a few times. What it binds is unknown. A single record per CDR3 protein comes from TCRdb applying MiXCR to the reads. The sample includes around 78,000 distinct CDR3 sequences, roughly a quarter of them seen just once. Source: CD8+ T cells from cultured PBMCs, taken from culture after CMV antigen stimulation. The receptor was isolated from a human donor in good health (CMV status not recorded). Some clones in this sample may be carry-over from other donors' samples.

CDR3 amino acids: CASRLLGGGPSTDTQYF. Written as DNA, the CDR3 is TGTGCCAGCCGGCTGTTGGGCGGGGGGCCGAGCACAGATACGCAGTATTTT. The rearrangement links TRBV27 to TRBJ2-3; 8 nucleotides align to TRBD2. Germline CDR1 is MNHEY and CDR2 is SMNVEV (reference sequence). With V trimmed by 8 bases and J by 0 bases, 13 bases remained unmatched. The CDR3 spans 17 residues.